Below, 23 T cell receptor beta chains from the same sample are listed, as sequenced in a study of T cell responses to AZD1222 COVID-19 vaccine. Method: immunoSEQ multiplex PCR; TCRdb's copy keeps in-frame clones and lacks some. This repertoire shows fewer than 150,000 clones, 85% to 90% found once; its top ten account for roughly 3.8%. Sequenced material: peripheral blood, taken on day 0 of AZD1222 vaccination. The source of these receptors is an adult in good health.

The chain combines TRBV30 with TRBJ2-2, with 13 nucleotides matching TRBD2. The length of the CDR3 is 14 residues. V dropped 4 bases and J dropped 7; count of bases not matched to a gene: 3. In germline, CDR1 is GTSNPN, CDR2 SVGIG (reference sequence). The CDR3 coding sequence is TGTGCCTGGAAAACTAGCGGGAGGGGCGGGGAGCTGTTTTTT. Translated, it gives CAWKTSGRGGELFF.

The CDR3 loop reads CSVKLAGWEQFF. The CDR3 DNA reads TGCAGCGTCAAACTAGCGGGATGGGAGCAGTTCTTC. The chain carries TRBV29-1 and TRBJ2-1; 10 nucleotides agree with TRBD2. The CDR3 length is 12 residues. Looked up from germline, CDR1 is SQVTM and CDR2 is ANQGSEA. V was pared by 6 bases and J by 10 bases, with 6 bases of the junction left unmatched.

The chain employs TRBV6-6 and TRBJ1-6, with TRBD1 as a possible D gene (6 bases). The germline V gene has CDR1 MNHNY and CDR2 SVGAGI (reference sequence). The CDR3 contains 13 residues. Trimming took 8 bases from V and 8 from J, leaving 13 bases between them. This CDR3 is CASVERGDSPLHF. The DNA of the CDR3 is TGTGCCAGCGTGGAGAGGGGGGATTCACCCCTCCACTTT.

The rearrangement uses TRBV11-2 and TRBJ2-7, with 8 bases lining up with TRBD2. The CDR3 spans 14 residues. The germline CDR1 and CDR2 sequences are SGHAT and FQNNGV. Germline trimming cut 5 bases from V and 6 bases from J; bases unmatched to any gene: 9. CDR3 DNA sequence: TGTGCCAGCAGCCCGACCCCGGGAGGGTCCGAGCAGTACTTC. Its protein is CASSPTPGGSEQYF.

This sequence joins TRBV19 and TRBJ2-5; 7 bases align to TRBD2. With V trimmed by 5 bases and J by 2 bases, 5 bases remained unmatched. CDR1 is LNHDA, CDR2 SQIVND, per germline (reference sequence). There are 14 residues in the CDR3. CDR3 nucleotides: TGTGCCAGTAGTTCTTGGGGAGGGCAAGAGACCCAGTACTTC. This translates into CASSSWGGQETQYF.

The V call is TRBV11-2, the J call TRBJ2-4, with TRBD2 matching 11 bases. From germline, CDR1 is SGHAT and CDR2 FQNNGV. J was trimmed by 4 bases and V by 5 bases; bases with no gene match: 4. The CDR3 covers 15 residues. As DNA, the CDR3 is TGTGCCAGCAGCATGGTAGCGGGAGGGAAAAACATTCAGTACTTC. Amino acid sequence: CASSMVAGGKNIQYF. The full variable domain, rest sourced from reference TRBV11-2 and TRBJ2-4, is EAGVAQSPRYKIIEKRQSVAFWCNPISGHATLYWYQQILGQGPKLLIQFQNNGVVDDSQLPKDRFSAERLKGVDSTLKIQPAKLEDSAVYLCASSMVAGGKNIQYFGAGTRLSVL.

The chain is built from TRBV3-1 (or the pseudogene TRBV3-2) and TRBJ2-1; 11 bases align to TRBD2. J was trimmed by 4 bases and V by 1 base; bases with no gene match: 6. CDR1 is LGHDT, CDR2 YNNKEL, per germline (reference sequence). The CDR3 sequence is 17 residues long. This CDR3 is CASSQVLTSGMYNEQFF. CDR3 coding DNA: TGTGCCAGCAGCCAAGTGCTGACTAGCGGGATGTACAATGAGCAGTTCTTC.

This rearrangement joins TRBV5-6 to TRBJ1-5; D is uncertain. Germline V gene lookup returns CDR1 SGHDT and CDR2 YYEEEE. CDR3 length equals 16 residues. V lost 1 base and J lost 5, with 16 bases in between. CDR3 in amino acids: CASSLRVGKGDQPQHF. The CDR3 nucleotides read TGTGCCAGCAGCTTGAGGGTAGGGAAGGGTGATCAGCCCCAGCATTTT.

V and J are TRBV4-3 and TRBJ1-2; 8 bases fit TRBD1. Germline V gene sequence: CDR1 LGHNA, CDR2 YSLEER. The V and J ends lost 1 base and 6 bases, in that order; junction bases with no gene match: 4. CDR3 size: 14 residues. DNA for the CDR3: TGCGCCAGCAGCCAAGCGGACAGGGTAGATGGCTACACCTTC. Protein product: CASSQADRVDGYTF.

V is TRBV6-5 and J is TRBJ2-1; perhaps TRBD1 as D (5 bases). The germline gives CDR1 MNHEY, CDR2 SVGAGI. The CDR3 is made up of 11 amino acids. The V end was cut by 10 bases, the J end by 12 bases, with 16 bases between. CDR3 in amino acids: CATSTQGRQFF. The CDR3 DNA is TGTGCCACCTCTACGCAGGGTCGGCAGTTCTTC.

The genes are TRBV6-2 or TRBV6-3 and TRBJ1-1; D unresolved. This CDR3 is built from 17 residues. Germline V gives CDR1 MNHEY, CDR2 SVGEGT. Trimming pared 6 bases from V and 0 bases from J, leaving 20 bases between. CDR3 nucleotides: TGTGCCAGCAGCTTCCGATCACCTCAGTCTCTGAACACTGAAGCTTTCTTT. This gives the protein CASSFRSPQSLNTEAFF.

V usage is TRBV4-1 and J usage is TRBJ2-2; 10 bases are shared with TRBD2. The CDR3 totals 15 residues. V trimming: 6 bases; J trimming: 7 bases; junction bases outside the gene matches: 8. The germline V gene has CDR1 MGHRA and CDR2 YSYEKL. The CDR3 loop reads CASRSTAGGGGELFF. Written as DNA, the CDR3 is TGCGCCAGCAGAAGCACAGCGGGAGGGGGCGGGGAGCTGTTTTTT.

The V gene is TRBV5-1, the J gene TRBJ2-4, with 8 positions matching TRBD2. Germline-derived CDR1 and CDR2 are SGHRS and YFSETQ. CDR3 length: 17 residues. Trimming took 0 bases from V and 9 from J; bases not matched to a gene: 14. The CDR3: CASSLAPIGAGGTIQYF. CDR3 DNA: TGCGCCAGCAGCTTGGCTCCCATAGGGGCGGGAGGAACCATTCAGTACTTC. Full variable domain (remainder filled in from reference TRBV5-1 and TRBJ2-4): KAGVTQTPRYLIKTRGQQVTLSCSPISGHRSVSWYQQTPGQGLQFLFEYFSETQRNKGNFPGRFSGRQFSNSRSEMNVSTLELGDSALYLCASSLAPIGAGGTIQYFGAGTRLSVL.

The V and J genes are TRBV4-2 and TRBJ2-7, with a weak D call TRBD1 (5 bases). The germline V and J ends were trimmed by 2 bases and 0 bases, with 11 bases remaining between them. Germline CDR1 reads LGHNA; CDR2 reads YNFKEQ. The CDR3 loop spans 15 amino acids. DNA of the CDR3: TGTGCCAGCAGCCAAAGGCAGGGTGACTCCTACGAGCAGTACTTC. Its protein product is CASSQRQGDSYEQYF.

The chain has TRBV11-2 and TRBJ1-1; 7 bases fit TRBD1. Germline CDR1 SGHAT, CDR2 FQNNGV. There are 16 residues in the CDR3. The V segment lost 5 bases and the J segment 0 bases; nucleotides outside the gene matches: 9. The CDR3 DNA reads TGTGCCAGCAGCGCTATCCAGGGGGTCATGAACACTGAAGCTTTCTTT. Amino acids: CASSAIQGVMNTEAFF.

The chain couples TRBV7-2 to TRBJ1-3; no clear D. CDR1 is SGHTA and CDR2 is FQGNSA in the germline V gene. Trimming stripped 5 bases from V and 0 bases from J, with 8 bases between. This CDR3 is built from 14 residues. CDR3 region: CASSGTNSGNTIYF. CDR3 bases: TGTGCCAGCAGCGGCACCAACTCTGGAAACACCATATATTTT. The full variable domain, with the rest looked up from reference TRBV7-2 and TRBJ1-3, is GAGVSQSPSNKVTEKGKDVELRCDPISGHTALYWYRQSLGQGLEFLIYFQGNSAPDKSGLPSDRFSAERTGGSVSTLTIQRTQQEDSAVYLCASSGTNSGNTIYFGEGSWLTVV.

This clone has a handful of counts. V usage is TRBV2 and J usage is TRBJ2-3; D perhaps matches TRBD1 (5 bases). Germline loops: CDR1 SNHLY, CDR2 FYNNEI. This CDR3 is 14 amino acids long. The germline V and J ends were trimmed by 8 bases and 3 bases, with 15 bases remaining between them. As DNA, the CDR3 is TGTGCCAGCTCGGAAGGGGTTGGGACAGATACGCAGTATTTT. Protein sequence: CASSEGVGTDTQYF.

The CDR3 sequence: CVQLQALYEQYF. For the CDR3, the DNA is TGCGTCCAGTTACAGGCTCTCTACGAGCAGTACTTC. The J gene is TRBJ2-7, the V gene TRBV23-1; tentative D call: TRBD1 (5 bases). TRBV23-1 is designated an ORF whose function remains uncertain. This CDR3 contains 12 residues.

The V and J genes are TRBV5-1 and TRBJ2-1; D is tentatively TRBD1 or TRBD2 (6 bases each). Germline CDR1 reads SGHRS; CDR2 reads YFSETQ. The V and J ends lost 1 base and 8 bases respectively, with 16 bases between them. The CDR3 is made up of 15 amino acids. The CDR3 coding sequence is TGCGCCAGCAGCTTGCGGGGGCTCGTGGTAGATGAGCAGTTCTTC. Translating it yields CASSLRGLVVDEQFF.

J is TRBJ2-7 and V is TRBV30, with unresolved D. The CDR3 length is 15 residues. V was shortened by 2 bases and J by 6 bases, with 20 bases between the two germline ends. Germline-derived CDR1 and CDR2 are GTSNPN and SVGIG (reference sequence). The CDR3 protein is CAWSRIARLQAEQYF. CDR3 nucleotide sequence: TGTGCCTGGAGTCGTATCGCTAGGCTGCAGGCCGAGCAGTACTTC.

In nucleotides, the CDR3 is TGTGCCAGCAGCCATAGCGGGAGGGCCTATGACAATGAGCAGTTCTTC. Encoded protein: CASSHSGRAYDNEQFF. The J gene is TRBJ2-1, the V gene TRBV3-1 (or the pseudogene TRBV3-2); TRBD2 matches 11 bases. The trim removed 3 bases at V and 5 bases at J, leaving 6 bases unmatched. The length of the CDR3 is 16 residues. Per the germline V gene, CDR1 is LGHDT and CDR2 is YNNKEL (reference sequence).

V is TRBV7-2 and J is TRBJ2-3, with D uncertain. Germline CDR1 is SGHTA and CDR2 is FQGNSA. This CDR3 has 14 amino acids. V dropped 5 bases and J dropped 3 bases, with 12 bases sitting between them. Written as DNA, the CDR3 is TGTGCCAGCAGCAAGCCCCCCCTTACAGATACGCAGTATTTT. Amino acid sequence: CASSKPPLTDTQYF.

V is TRBV2 and J is TRBJ2-3; possibly TRBD1 or TRBD2 for D (5 bases each). The CDR3 sequence is 14 residues long. With 11 bases removed from V and 0 bases from J, the gap between germline ends came to 15 bases. Germline CDR1 and CDR2: SNHLY and FYNNEI. CDR3 protein: CASRGQISTDTQYF. CDR3 nucleotide sequence: TGTGCCTCCCGGGGCCAAATTAGCACAGATACGCAGTATTTT. Complete variable domain (other parts from reference TRBV2 and TRBJ2-3): EPEVTQTPSHQVTQMGQEVILRCVPISNHLYFYWYRQILGQKVEFLVSFYNNEISEKSEIFDDQFSVERPDGSNFTLKIRSTKLEDSAMYFCASRGQISTDTQYFGPGTRLTVL.